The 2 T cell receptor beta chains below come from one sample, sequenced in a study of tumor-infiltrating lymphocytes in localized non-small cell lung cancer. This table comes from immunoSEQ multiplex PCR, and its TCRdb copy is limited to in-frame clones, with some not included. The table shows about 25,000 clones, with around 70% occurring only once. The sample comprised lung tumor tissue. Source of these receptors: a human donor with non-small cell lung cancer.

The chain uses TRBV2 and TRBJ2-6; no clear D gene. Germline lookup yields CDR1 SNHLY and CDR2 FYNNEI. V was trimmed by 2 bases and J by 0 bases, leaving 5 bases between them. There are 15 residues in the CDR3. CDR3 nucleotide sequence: TGTGCCAGCAGTGAAATGGTCTCTGGGGCCAACGTCCTGACTTTC. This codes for CASSEMVSGANVLTF.

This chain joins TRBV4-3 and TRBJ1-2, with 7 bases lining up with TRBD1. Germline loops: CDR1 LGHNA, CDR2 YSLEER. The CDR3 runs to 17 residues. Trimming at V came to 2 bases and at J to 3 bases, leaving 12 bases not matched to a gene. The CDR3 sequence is CASSQFTGTDSYYGYTF. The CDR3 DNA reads TGCGCCAGCAGCCAATTTACCGGGACAGACTCTTACTATGGCTACACCTTC.